This T cell receptor (beta chain) was recovered during a study of patients and donors after allogeneic stem cell transplantation. TCRdb used MiXCR to reprocess the RT-PCR reads, holding one entry per CDR3 protein. Counted here are roughly 200,000 distinct CDR3 sequences, about 37% occurring once; the ten biggest clones make up approximately 10%. The CDR3 covers 14 residues. V lost 5 bases and J 1 base, leaving 11 bases between the germline ends. This clonotype was detected only a few times. This sequence originates from a human donor who was either an allogeneic HSCT recipient or a stem cell or donor lymphocyte infusion donor (not recorded which). It is not recorded whose cells these are; they may come from a transplant donor. The specimen was blood, either unsorted or a sorted T cell fraction (not recorded which). This chain links TRBV12-3 or TRBV12-4 with TRBJ1-1, with D possibly matching TRBD1 (5 bases). The CDR3 reads CASSRDPSNTEAFF. The CDR3 nucleotides read TGTGCCAGCAGTCGGGACCCCTCGAACACTGAAGCTTTCTTT.